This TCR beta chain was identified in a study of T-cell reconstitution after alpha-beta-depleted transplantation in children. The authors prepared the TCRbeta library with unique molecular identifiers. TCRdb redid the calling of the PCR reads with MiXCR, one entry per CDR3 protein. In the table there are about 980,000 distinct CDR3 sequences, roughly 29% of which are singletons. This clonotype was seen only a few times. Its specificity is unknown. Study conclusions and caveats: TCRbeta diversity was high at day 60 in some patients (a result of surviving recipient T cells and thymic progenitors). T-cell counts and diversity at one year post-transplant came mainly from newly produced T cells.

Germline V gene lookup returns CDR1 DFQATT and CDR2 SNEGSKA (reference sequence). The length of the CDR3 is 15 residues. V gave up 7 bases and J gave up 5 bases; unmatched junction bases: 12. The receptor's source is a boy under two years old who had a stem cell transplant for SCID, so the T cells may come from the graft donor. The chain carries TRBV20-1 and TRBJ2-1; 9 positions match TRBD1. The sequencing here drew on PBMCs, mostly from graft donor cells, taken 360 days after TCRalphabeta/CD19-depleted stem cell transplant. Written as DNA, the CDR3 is TGCAGTGGTTCAACCGGGACAGGGATTAACAATGAGCAGTTCTTC. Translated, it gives CSGSTGTGINNEQFF.